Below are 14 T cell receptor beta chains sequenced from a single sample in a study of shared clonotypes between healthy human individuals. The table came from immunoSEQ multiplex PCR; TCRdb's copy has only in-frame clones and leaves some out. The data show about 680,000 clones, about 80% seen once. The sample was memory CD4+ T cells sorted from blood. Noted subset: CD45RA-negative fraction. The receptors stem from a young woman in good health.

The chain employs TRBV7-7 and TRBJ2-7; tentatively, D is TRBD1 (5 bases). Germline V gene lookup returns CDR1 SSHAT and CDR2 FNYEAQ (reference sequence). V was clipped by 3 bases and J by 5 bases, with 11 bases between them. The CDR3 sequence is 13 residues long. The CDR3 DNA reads TGTGCCAGCAGCTTTCGACAGTCGGACGAGCAGTACTTC. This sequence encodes CASSFRQSDEQYF.

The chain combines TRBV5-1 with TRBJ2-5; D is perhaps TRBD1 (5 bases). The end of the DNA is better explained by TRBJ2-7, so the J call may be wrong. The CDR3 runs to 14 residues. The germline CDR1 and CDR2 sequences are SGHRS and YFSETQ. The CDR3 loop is CASSLYRQGNEQYF. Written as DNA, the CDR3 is TGCGCCAGCAGCTTGTACCGGCAGGGTAACGAGCAGTACTTC.

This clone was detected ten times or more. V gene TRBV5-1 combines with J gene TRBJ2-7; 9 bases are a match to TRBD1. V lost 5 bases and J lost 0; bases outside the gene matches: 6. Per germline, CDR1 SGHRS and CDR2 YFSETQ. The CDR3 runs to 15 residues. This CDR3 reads CASRTGTGSSYEQYF. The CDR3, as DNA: TGCGCCAGCAGGACCGGGACAGGGTCCTCCTACGAGCAGTACTTC.

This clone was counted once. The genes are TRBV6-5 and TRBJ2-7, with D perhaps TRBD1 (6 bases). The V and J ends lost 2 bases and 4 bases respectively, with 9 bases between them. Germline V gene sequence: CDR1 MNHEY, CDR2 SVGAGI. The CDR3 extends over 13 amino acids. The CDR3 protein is CASSYGQWYEQYF. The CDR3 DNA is TGTGCCAGCAGTTACGGACAGTGGTACGAGCAGTACTTC.

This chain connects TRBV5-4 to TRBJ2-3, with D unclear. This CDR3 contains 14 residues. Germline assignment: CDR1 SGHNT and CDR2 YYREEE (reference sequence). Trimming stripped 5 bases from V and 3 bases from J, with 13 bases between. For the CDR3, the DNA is TGTGCCAGCAGTTTTGGCGCTGAGACAGATACGCAGTATTTT. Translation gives CASSFGAETDTQYF.

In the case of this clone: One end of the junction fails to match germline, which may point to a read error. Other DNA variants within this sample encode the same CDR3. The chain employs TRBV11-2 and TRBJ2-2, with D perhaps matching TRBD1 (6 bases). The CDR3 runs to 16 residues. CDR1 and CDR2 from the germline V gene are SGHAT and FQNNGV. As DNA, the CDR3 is TGTGCCAGCAGTTCCGCCCGGACAGCGAACACCGGGGAGTTGTTTTTT. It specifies CASSSARTANTGELFF.

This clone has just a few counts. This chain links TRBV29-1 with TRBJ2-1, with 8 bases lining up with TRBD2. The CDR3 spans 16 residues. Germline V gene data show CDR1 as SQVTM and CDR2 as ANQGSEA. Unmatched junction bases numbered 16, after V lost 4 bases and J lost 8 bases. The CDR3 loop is CSVAGTSADRGDEQFF. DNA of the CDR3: TGCAGCGTTGCGGGGACTAGTGCGGACCGGGGGGATGAGCAGTTCTTC.

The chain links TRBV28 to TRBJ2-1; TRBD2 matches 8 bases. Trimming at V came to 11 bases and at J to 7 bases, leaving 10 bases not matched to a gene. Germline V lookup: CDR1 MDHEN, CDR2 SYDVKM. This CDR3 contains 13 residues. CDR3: CAGRKRELNEQFF. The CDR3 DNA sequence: TGTGCCGGCCGGAAGCGGGAGCTGAATGAGCAGTTCTTC.

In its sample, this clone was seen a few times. The CDR3 nucleotides read TGTGCCAGCAGTTCAATCGGACTAGGTCTCAGTGAGCAGTTCTTC. It specifies CASSSIGLGLSEQFF. The rearrangement links TRBV6-5 to TRBJ2-1, with 7 bases identical to TRBD2. Germline V gene data show CDR1 as MNHEY and CDR2 as SVGAGI. The CDR3 totals 15 residues. With 4 bases clipped from V and 9 bases from J, the junction kept 12 bases outside the gene matches.

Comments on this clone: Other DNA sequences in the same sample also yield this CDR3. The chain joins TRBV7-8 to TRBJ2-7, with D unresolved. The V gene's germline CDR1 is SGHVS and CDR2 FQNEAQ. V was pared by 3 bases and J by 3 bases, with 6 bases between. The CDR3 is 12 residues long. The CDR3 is CASSLRDYEQYF. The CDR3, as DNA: TGTGCCAGCAGCTTGCGAGACTACGAGCAGTACTTC. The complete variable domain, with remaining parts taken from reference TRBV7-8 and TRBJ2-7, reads GAGVSQSPRYKVAKRGQDVALRCDPISGHVSLFWYQQALGQGPEFLTYFQNEAQLDKSGLPSDRFFAERPEGSVSTLKIQRTQQEDSAVYLCASSLRDYEQYFGPGTRLTVT.

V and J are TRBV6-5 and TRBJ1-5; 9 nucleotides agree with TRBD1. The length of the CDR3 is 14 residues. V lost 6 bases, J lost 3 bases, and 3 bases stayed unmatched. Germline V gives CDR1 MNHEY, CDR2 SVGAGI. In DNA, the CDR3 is TGTGCCAGCAGCGGACAGGGGTTCAATCAGCCCCAGCATTTT. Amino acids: CASSGQGFNQPQHF.

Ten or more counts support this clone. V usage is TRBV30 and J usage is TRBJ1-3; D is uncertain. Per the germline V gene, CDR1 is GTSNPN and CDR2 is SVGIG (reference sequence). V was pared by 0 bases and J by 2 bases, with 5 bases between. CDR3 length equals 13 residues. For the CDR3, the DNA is TGTGCCTGGAGTGTAGACACTGGAAACACCATATATTTT. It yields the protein CAWSVDTGNTIYF.

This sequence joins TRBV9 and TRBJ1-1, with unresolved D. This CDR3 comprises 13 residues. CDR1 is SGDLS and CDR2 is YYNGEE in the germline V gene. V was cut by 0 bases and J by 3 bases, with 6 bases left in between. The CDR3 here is CASSVERDTEAFF. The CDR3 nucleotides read TGTGCCAGCAGCGTAGAGAGGGACACTGAAGCTTTCTTT.

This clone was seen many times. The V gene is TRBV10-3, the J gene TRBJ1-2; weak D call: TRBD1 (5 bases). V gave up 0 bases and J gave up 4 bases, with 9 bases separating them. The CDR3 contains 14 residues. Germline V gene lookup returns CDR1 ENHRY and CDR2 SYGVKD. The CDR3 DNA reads TGTGCCATCAGTGAGTCGGGGCAAGTCTATGGCTACACCTTC. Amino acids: CAISESGQVYGYTF.